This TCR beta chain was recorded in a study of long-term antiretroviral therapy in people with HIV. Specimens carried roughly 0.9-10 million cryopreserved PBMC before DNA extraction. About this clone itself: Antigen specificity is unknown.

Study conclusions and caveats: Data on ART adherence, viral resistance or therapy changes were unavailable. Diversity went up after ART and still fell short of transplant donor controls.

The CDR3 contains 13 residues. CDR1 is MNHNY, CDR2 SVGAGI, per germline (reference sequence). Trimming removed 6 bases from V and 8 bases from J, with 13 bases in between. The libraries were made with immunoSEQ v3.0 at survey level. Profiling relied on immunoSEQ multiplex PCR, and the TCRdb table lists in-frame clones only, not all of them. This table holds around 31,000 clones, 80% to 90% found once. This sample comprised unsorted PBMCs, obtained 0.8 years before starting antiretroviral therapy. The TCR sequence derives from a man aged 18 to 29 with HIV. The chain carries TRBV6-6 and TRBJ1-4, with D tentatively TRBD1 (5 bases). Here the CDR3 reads CASSHGGVEKLFF. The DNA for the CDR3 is TGTGCCAGCAGCCACGGGGGGGTCGAAAAACTGTTTTTT.